This passage covers 2 T cell receptor beta chains from one sample sequenced in a study of shared clonotypes between healthy human individuals. Here immunoSEQ multiplex PCR was the method, and the copy in TCRdb shows in-frame clones only, minus some. The table records about 1 million clones, 75% to 80% of them present only once. The sequenced sample was memory CD4+ T cells from PBMCs. As for subset: CD45RA-negative fraction. The receptors here all came from a man between 18 and 35 years old in good health. Some clones in this sample may be carry-over from other donors' samples.

This chain uses TRBV5-1 with TRBJ2-5; D unresolved. The CDR3 contains 14 residues. V was cut by 2 bases and J by 0 bases, with 8 bases left in between. Germline CDR1 reads SGHRS; CDR2 reads YFSETQ. CDR3 protein: CASSFGEYQETQYF. In DNA form, the CDR3 reads TGCGCCAGCAGCTTCGGCGAGTACCAAGAGACCCAGTACTTC.

This clone has more than one count but fewer than ten. The chain couples TRBV19 to TRBJ1-5, with TRBD1 matching over 9 bases. The germline gives CDR1 LNHDA, CDR2 SQIVND (reference sequence). The CDR3 has 20 residues. J gave up 0 bases and V 4 bases, and 16 bases lay outside the gene matches. The CDR3 loop reads CASSTPWGQGRLYSNQPQHF. The CDR3 DNA reads TGTGCCAGTAGTACTCCATGGGGACAGGGACGATTGTATAGCAATCAGCCCCAGCATTTT.